The T cell receptor beta chain described here comes from a study of blood T cell repertoires in COVID-19. Overall study: Acute and convalescent COVID-19 samples came from the United States, Italy and Spain. T cells, B-cell-depleted T cells, or PBMCs provided the cDNA or gDNA that served as material.

Per the original data handling: Reference gene primer amplification in the assay estimated nucleated cell counts. Produced via immunoSEQ multiplex PCR; TCRdb's table is partial and in-frame only. That table is the source of V, J and clone size, and D and trimming were worked out from the DNA. The sample consists of roughly 50,000 clones, over 75% of them appearing once. Per the germline V gene, CDR1 is KGHSH and CDR2 is LQKENI. V was trimmed by 6 bases and J by 1 base, leaving 12 bases between them. The CDR3 consists of 14 residues. The sample consisted of peripheral blood. The J gene is TRBJ1-2, the V gene TRBV18; D remains ambiguous. The clonotype originates from a man aged 70-80 years with acute or convalescent COVID-19. The CDR3 reads CASSVASYNYGYTF. CDR3 in DNA: TGTGCCAGCTCGGTGGCTAGCTATAACTATGGCTACACCTTC.